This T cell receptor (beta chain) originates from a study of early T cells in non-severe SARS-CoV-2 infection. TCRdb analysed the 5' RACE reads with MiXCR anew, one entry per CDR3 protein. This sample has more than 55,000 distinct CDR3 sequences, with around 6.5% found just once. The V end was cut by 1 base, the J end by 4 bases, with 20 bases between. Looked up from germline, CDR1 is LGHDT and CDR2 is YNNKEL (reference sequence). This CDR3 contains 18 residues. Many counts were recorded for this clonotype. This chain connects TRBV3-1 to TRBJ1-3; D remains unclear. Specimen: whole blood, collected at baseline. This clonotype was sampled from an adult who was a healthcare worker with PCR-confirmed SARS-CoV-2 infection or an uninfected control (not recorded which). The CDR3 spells CASSQVGLGTAHGNTIYF. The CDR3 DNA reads TGTGCCAGCAGCCAAGTGGGCCTGGGAACAGCTCACGGAAACACCATATATTTT.